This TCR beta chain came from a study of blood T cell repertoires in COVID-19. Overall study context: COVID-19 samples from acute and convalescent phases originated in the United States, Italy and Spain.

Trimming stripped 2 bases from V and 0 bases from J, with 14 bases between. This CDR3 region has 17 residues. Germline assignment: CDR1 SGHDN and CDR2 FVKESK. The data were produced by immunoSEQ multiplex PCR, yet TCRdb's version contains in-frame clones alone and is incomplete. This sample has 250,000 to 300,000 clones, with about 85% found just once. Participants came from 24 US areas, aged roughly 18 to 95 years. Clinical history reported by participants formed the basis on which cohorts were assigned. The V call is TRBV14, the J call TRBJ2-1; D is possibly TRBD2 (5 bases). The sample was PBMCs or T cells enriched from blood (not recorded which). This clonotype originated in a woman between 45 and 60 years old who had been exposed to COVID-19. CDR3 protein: CASSQLSSPFSYNEQFF. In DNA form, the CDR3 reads TGTGCCAGCAGCCAACTGTCTAGCCCTTTCTCCTACAATGAGCAGTTCTTC.